This T cell receptor beta chain was sequenced for a study of blood T cell repertoires in COVID-19. This clone was counted only a few times. V gave up 3 bases and J gave up 5 bases, with 13 bases separating them. The CDR3 sequence is 14 residues long. The germline V gene encodes CDR1 SEHNR and CDR2 FQNEAQ (reference sequence). Method: immunoSEQ multiplex PCR; TCRdb's copy keeps in-frame clones and lacks some. This repertoire shows 60,000 to 85,000 clones, 75% found once; its top ten account for approximately 21%. This sequence originates from a man between 70 and 80 years old with acute or convalescent COVID-19. The chain uses TRBV7-9 and TRBJ2-5; TRBD1 is a possible D gene (6 bases). Input material: peripheral blood. CDR3 nucleotides: TGTGCCAGCAGCTTGCAGGGGCGCGCGGAGACCCAGTACTTC. It specifies CASSLQGRAETQYF.